This entry describes one T cell receptor (beta chain). The sample originates from a study of immune evolution from preneoplasia to lung adenocarcinoma. Sequencing was performed with immunoSEQ multiplex PCR; in TCRdb, only in-frame clones are kept and a portion is missing. Of around 10,000 clones in the sample, roughly 79% are singletons; the top ten hold around 3.9%. Germline CDR1 reads LNHDA; CDR2 reads SQIVND (reference sequence). The CDR3 contains 15 residues. Trimming shortened V by 7 bases and J by 2 bases, and 17 bases separated the two germline ends. This chain uses TRBV19 with TRBJ2-5; D may be TRBD2 (6 bases). Material: FFPE minimally invasive lung adenocarcinoma tissue. This TCR came from a person aged 55-79 years with lung adenocarcinoma. CDR3 bases: TGTGCCAGTAACCCTACGGCGGGGATTCAAGAGACCCAGTACTTC. Protein product: CASNPTAGIQETQYF.